This T cell receptor beta chain was observed in a study of blood T cell repertoires in COVID-19 (dated by TCRdb to 2018 to 2021). Concerning the study at large: The collaborator samples originated in the United States, Italy and Spain and spanned the acute and convalescent phases of COVID-19. The prospective study material was composed of cDNA or gDNA derived from T cells, B-cell-depleted T cells, or PBMCs. Deeply sampled blood TCRbeta repertoires from subjects exposed to, actively infected with, or recovered from COVID-19 were included in the dataset. A freely available public database, intended as a resource for researchers studying the immune response to SARS-CoV-2, is where the repertoires were released. Samples were obtained from the ongoing ImmuneRACE study (first 160 participants) and from over 1,000 subjects provided by 6 global collaborators. A de-identified subject ID, COVID-19 status, age in years and sex were almost always included in the sample metadata. HLA class I and class II types, where available, came from metadata supplied by the sample provider rather than from assay-based typing.

The immunoSEQ Assay, a bias-controlled multiplex PCR, was used to amplify TCRbeta CDR3 regions from genomic DNA. The original pipeline was this. The number of nucleated cells in each sample was estimated from the amplification of reference gene primers within the assay. To quantify the absolute abundance of each unique TCRbeta CDR3 rearrangement, sequence reads were collapsed and filtered. For each sample, productive Simpson clonality was calculated as the square root of Simpson's diversity index across productive rearrangements. The immuneACCESS repertoire file appears here via TCRdb, limited to in-frame rearrangements. These files lack a portion of the clones; in checked studies, under half of the deficit traces to unresolved V genes, and the cause of the others is not known. V, J and clone size are taken as reported in that table, and D and trimming were inferred from the DNA itself. The sample contains 110,000 to 150,000 clones, 81% of them found a single time. The ten largest make up over 8% of the sample.

Each collaborating institution followed its own protocols to collect whole blood in K2EDTA tubes. For TCRbeta analysis, collaborators shipped samples in one of three forms: frozen whole blood, isolated PBMCs, or DNA extracted from either of those sample types. As for this clone: Its specific antigen is unknown. It has no much larger one-base neighbor in the sample; base qualities were not kept.

The germline V gene supplies CDR1 SGHDT and CDR2 YYEEEE. Trimming accounts for 0 bases at V and 4 bases at J, while the number of junction bases matched to no gene is 7. The CDR3 goes from the cysteine to the phenylalanine over 16 residues. Only the CDR3 region is kept as DNA, spanning 48 bases read in frame from base 1. The paper as a whole reports these results and caveats: Clinical and demographic metadata were provided uncurated, with the amount varying by source and participant.

This chain is built from TRBV5-6 and TRBJ2-5, with TRBD1 matching 9 junction bases. Sample: peripheral blood. The receptor comes from a human donor in a cohort sampled during active COVID-19. The CDR3 protein: CASSLGVTGGSETQYF. The DNA sequence follows: TGTGCCAGCAGCTTGGGGGTCACAGGGGGCTCAGAGACCCAGTACTTC.